Following are 32 T cell receptor beta chains from one sample sequenced in a study of CD8+CD57+ T cells in acquired aplastic anemia. Genomic DNA acted as the template from which TCR beta VDJ combination and CDR3 sequence profiling were carried out. TCRdb re-analysed the reads in MiXCR, keeping a single row per CDR3 protein. The sample has roughly 300,000 distinct CDR3 sequences, 56% seen once. Sequencing input: sorted CD4+, CD8+, or CD8+CD57+ T cells (not recorded which) from PBMCs. These TCRs come from a human donor with severe aplastic anemia or a healthy control (not recorded which).

This clonotype was seen many times. The genes are TRBV2 and TRBJ2-2; 7 bases match TRBD1. The CDR3 is 16 amino acids. CDR1 is SNHLY and CDR2 is FYNNEI in the germline V gene. V shed 4 bases, J shed 1 base, and the junction held 6 bases outside the gene matches. The CDR3: CASSVTGQVNTGELFF. The CDR3 DNA reads as TGTGCCAGCAGTGTTACAGGACAGGTGAACACCGGGGAGCTGTTTTTT. Variable domain in full (rest from reference TRBV2 and TRBJ2-2): EPEVTQTPSHQVTQMGQEVILRCVPISNHLYFYWYRQILGQKVEFLVSFYNNEISEKSEIFDDQFSVERPDGSNFTLKIRSTKLEDSAMYFCASSVTGQVNTGELFFGEGSRLTVL.

This clonotype was picked up many times. J is TRBJ2-4 and V is TRBV6-2 or TRBV6-3; no clear D. Trimming removed 4 bases from V and 5 bases from J, with 9 bases in between. The length of the CDR3 is 13 residues. Germline CDR1 reads MNHEY; CDR2 reads SVGEGT. CDR3 loop: CASSSRFQNIQYF. CDR3 DNA sequence: TGTGCCAGCAGTTCCAGGTTCCAAAACATTCAGTACTTC.

The rearrangement links TRBV24-1 to TRBJ1-6; TRBD1 is a possible D gene (5 bases). Germline V lookup: CDR1 KGHDR, CDR2 SFDVKD. With 2 bases removed from V and 10 bases from J, the gap between germline ends came to 11 bases. This CDR3 has 14 amino acids. The CDR3 reads CATSDSRTLSPLHF. The CDR3 DNA reads TGTGCCACCAGTGATTCTCGGACACTCTCACCCCTCCACTTT.

In this sample, this clonotype turned up many times. The chain recombines TRBV3-1 with TRBJ1-6; TRBD1 aligns across 8 bases. CDR1 and CDR2 (germline): LGHDT, YNNKEL (reference sequence). The J segment lost 9 bases and the V segment lost 1 base, leaving 2 bases of the junction unmatched. The CDR3 is made up of 14 amino acids. CDR3 bases: TGTGCCAGCAGCCAAGGGACAGGGTTTTCACCCCTCCACTTT. Its protein is CASSQGTGFSPLHF.

The CDR3 is CASSLASRIDEQFF. The CDR3 DNA is TGTGCCAGCAGCTTAGCTTCCAGGATTGATGAGCAGTTCTTC. V gene TRBV7-6 combines with J gene TRBJ2-1, with no clear D. The CDR3 is made up of 14 amino acids. Germline CDR1 SGHVS, CDR2 FNYEAQ. Trimming left V 0 bases short and J 8 bases short, with 11 bases between.

On this clonotype: Because the CDR3 is missing its conserved closing phenylalanine or tryptophan, this is likely a read error. The chain uses TRBV5-1 and TRBJ2-5; 9 bases map to TRBD1. Germline CDR1 and CDR2: SGHRS and YFSETQ. With 2 bases clipped from V and 1 base from J, the junction kept 3 bases outside the gene matches. The CDR3 runs to 15 residues. The CDR3 bases are TGCGCCAGCAGCTTTGGGACAGGGATCCAAGAGACCCAGTACGTC. Amino acid sequence: CASSFGTGIQETQYV.

V and J are TRBV20-1 and TRBJ1-1; D might be TRBD1 (6 bases). The CDR3 spans 12 residues. The V end lost 8 bases, the J end lost 0 bases, and 10 bases lay between the germline ends. The germline V gene has CDR1 DFQATT and CDR2 SNEGSKA (reference sequence). The CDR3 nucleotides read TGCAGTCTCAGGGGATTGAACACTGAAGCTTTCTTT. Protein product: CSLRGLNTEAFF.

CDR3 loop: CATSDFYTREQETQYF. DNA for the CDR3: TGTGCCACCAGTGATTTCTACACGAGGGAGCAAGAGACCCAGTACTTC. The chain has TRBV24-1 and TRBJ2-5, with D possibly TRBD2 on 5 matching bases. Germline CDR1 reads KGHDR; CDR2 reads SFDVKD. This CDR3 contains 16 residues. Trimming shortened V by 1 base and J by 2 bases, and 13 bases separated the two germline ends.

Concerning this clonotype: Sequence at one end of the junction differs from germline and may be a read error. This sequence joins TRBV19 and TRBJ2-5, with D perhaps TRBD1 (6 bases). Germline lookup yields CDR1 LNHDA and CDR2 SQIVND (reference sequence). The CDR3 spans 17 residues. The CDR3 coding sequence is TGTGCCACCGGCCTCGGGACACCTAACCCTTACCAGGAGACCCAGTACTTC. It is translated as CATGLGTPNPYQETQYF.

This clonotype was counted ten times or more. The chain is built from TRBV4-3 and TRBJ1-2; 9 positions agree with TRBD1. This CDR3 has 17 amino acids. Unmatched junction bases numbered 13, after V lost 0 bases and J lost 8 bases. Per germline, CDR1 LGHNA and CDR2 YSLEER. The CDR3 DNA is TGCGCCAGCAGCCAAGATCGTCCCGGGACAGGGCTAGACGGCTACACCTTC. Amino acid sequence: CASSQDRPGTGLDGYTF.

The rearrangement uses TRBV10-3 and TRBJ2-7, with D unresolved. There are 11 residues in the CDR3. Trimming took 10 bases from V and 3 from J, leaving 10 bases between them. From germline, CDR1 is ENHRY and CDR2 SYGVKD. The CDR3 loop reads CATWADYEQYF. The CDR3 nucleotides read TGTGCCACCTGGGCCGACTACGAGCAGTACTTC.

The chain employs TRBV7-9 and TRBJ1-2; D possibly corresponds to TRBD1 (6 bases). With 5 bases removed from V and 6 bases from J, the gap between germline ends came to 13 bases. Germline CDR1 reads SEHNR; CDR2 reads FQNEAQ (reference sequence). The CDR3 extends over 13 amino acids. The CDR3 DNA follows: TGTGCCAGCAGCCTGGGACACCCTAATGGCTACACCTTC. The encoded protein is CASSLGHPNGYTF.

This sequence joins TRBV7-9 and TRBJ1-1, with D hard to call. The germline CDR1 and CDR2 sequences are SEHNR and FQNEAQ (reference sequence). There are 14 residues in the CDR3. Trimming pared 3 bases from V and 5 bases from J, leaving 13 bases between. CDR3 sequence: CASSFLTSGTEAFF. CDR3 nucleotides: TGTGCCAGCAGCTTCCTGACGAGTGGGACTGAAGCTTTCTTT.

This clonotype was found many times. The chain uses TRBV14 and TRBJ2-5; 9 bases map to TRBD2. V was pared by 7 bases and J by 6 bases, with 15 bases of the junction left unmatched. Germline V gives CDR1 SGHDN, CDR2 FVKESK. CDR3 size: 16 residues. The CDR3 sequence: CASNPLGRGGSQTQYF. The DNA of the CDR3 is TGTGCCAGCAACCCTTTGGGGCGGGGGGGCAGTCAGACCCAGTACTTC.

At least ten counts were recorded for this clonotype. V usage is TRBV7-2 and J usage is TRBJ2-1; D might be TRBD2 (7 bases). CDR1 SGHTA and CDR2 FQGNSA come from the germline V gene. This CDR3 contains 15 residues. V lost 1 base and J lost 4, with 11 bases in between. The CDR3 reads CASSLDRGAYNEQFF. The CDR3 DNA reads TGTGCCAGCAGCTTAGATCGGGGGGCTTACAATGAGCAGTTCTTC.

This chain joins TRBV12-3 or TRBV12-4 and TRBJ1-2; 7 nucleotides line up with TRBD1. The CDR3 spans 14 residues. V lost 8 bases, J lost 2 bases, and 8 bases stayed unmatched. CDR3 nucleotide sequence: TGTGCCAGCGATACCGGGACAGAAAACTATGGCTACACCTTC. It encodes CASDTGTENYGYTF.

This clonotype was recorded a few times. J is TRBJ1-6 and V is TRBV15, with D maybe TRBD1 (5 bases). V was clipped by 1 base and J by 6 bases, with 13 bases between them. Germline assignment: CDR1 LNHNV and CDR2 YYDKDF (reference sequence). The CDR3 runs to 16 residues. CDR3 loop: CATSRGAGPINSPLHF. The CDR3 region has the DNA TGTGCCACCAGCAGAGGGGCGGGACCTATTAATTCACCCCTCCACTTT.

This clonotype was counted at least ten times. The chain uses TRBV18 and TRBJ2-3; D call uncertain. The CDR3 is made up of 13 amino acids. V was shortened by 5 bases and J by 2 bases, with 8 bases between the two germline ends. Germline V CDR1 and CDR2: KGHSH, LQKENI. The CDR3 nucleotides are TGTGCCAGCTCAAGGACGGACACAGATACGCAGTATTTT. Its translation is CASSRTDTDTQYF.

In this sample, this clonotype turned up many times. The chain links TRBV12-3 or TRBV12-4 to TRBJ2-1; 15 bases align to TRBD2. CDR3 length: 16 residues. The V gene end was trimmed by 8 bases and the J gene end by 2 bases; junction bases not matched to a gene: 4. The CDR3 coding sequence is TGTGCCAGCGGCCGGACTAGCGGGGGGGCCTACAATGAGCAGTTCTTC. It translates to CASGRTSGGAYNEQFF.

This sequence joins TRBV20-1 and TRBJ2-1, with a possible D match to TRBD1 (6 bases). The V end was cut by 6 bases, the J end by 3 bases, with 15 bases between. Germline loops: CDR1 DFQATT, CDR2 SNEGSKA (reference sequence). This CDR3 contains 14 residues. Here the CDR3 reads CSAPRGLDYNEQFF. The CDR3 DNA sequence: TGCAGTGCCCCCAGGGGCCTTGACTACAATGAGCAGTTCTTC.

Many counts were recorded for this clonotype. The genes are TRBV12-3 or TRBV12-4 and TRBJ2-2, with D possibly matching TRBD2 (5 bases). With 6 bases removed from V and 8 bases from J, the gap between germline ends came to 10 bases. This CDR3 region has 12 residues. Here the CDR3 reads CASRRVWGELFF. CDR3 DNA sequence: TGTGCCAGCAGGAGGGTGTGGGGGGAGCTGTTTTTT.

V gene TRBV14 combines with J gene TRBJ1-1, with D possibly matching TRBD1 (6 bases). V shed 5 bases and J shed 5 bases, with 15 bases lying between them. Germline loops: CDR1 SGHDN, CDR2 FVKESK. The CDR3 is 14 residues long. The CDR3 here is CASSFDRRGTEAFF. The CDR3 DNA follows: TGTGCCAGCAGCTTCGACAGGCGAGGAACTGAAGCTTTCTTT.

The chain joins TRBV12-3 or TRBV12-4 to TRBJ2-7; tentatively, D is TRBD1 (6 bases). Trimming removed 6 bases at V and 2 bases at J, with 17 bases between. The CDR3 is 15 residues long. The DNA of the CDR3 is TGTGCCAGCAGCCTAACCCAGGACAGAGCCTACGAGCAGTACTTC. Protein sequence: CASSLTQDRAYEQYF.

V is TRBV5-4 and J is TRBJ1-2; maybe TRBD1 (5 bases). Trimming stripped 4 bases from V and 4 bases from J, with 17 bases between. The CDR3 has 15 amino acids. The germline V gene has CDR1 SGHNT and CDR2 YYREEE (reference sequence). CDR3 amino acids: CASSVRGRGTYGYTF. In DNA, the CDR3 is TGTGCCAGCAGCGTCCGGGGCAGAGGGACCTATGGCTACACCTTC.

This chain links TRBV12-5 with TRBJ1-4; tentative D call: TRBD1 (5 bases). CDR3 length: 12 residues. CDR1 is LGHNT and CDR2 is FRNRAP in the germline V gene. The V and J ends lost 9 bases and 2 bases respectively, with 7 bases between them. The CDR3 loop is CARQDTNEKLFF. As DNA, the CDR3 is TGTGCTAGACAGGATACTAATGAAAAACTGTTTTTT.

The CDR3 here is CASSLDRALEQYF. As DNA, the CDR3 is TGCGCCAGCAGCTTGGACAGGGCCCTCGAGCAGTACTTC. The V call is TRBV5-1, the J call TRBJ2-7, with a tentative D call TRBD1 (6 bases). Deletions cut 0 bases from V and 6 bases from J, with 10 bases between. CDR3 length equals 13 residues. Germline CDR1 SGHRS, CDR2 YFSETQ.

This clonotype was counted ten times or more. The genes are TRBV9 and TRBJ2-7; 7 bases line up with TRBD1. Trimming at V came to 0 bases and at J to 4 bases, leaving 4 bases not matched to a gene. Germline assignment: CDR1 SGDLS and CDR2 YYNGEE. The CDR3 is made up of 14 amino acids. CDR3 DNA: TGTGCCAGCAGCGTAGCAACAGGGGAGTACGAGCAGTACTTC. Translation gives CASSVATGEYEQYF.

Regarding this clonotype: The CDR3 carries no conserved terminal phenylalanine or tryptophan, so it likely arises from a read error. The V and J genes are TRBV7-2 and TRBJ1-6, with D possibly TRBD1 on 5 matching bases. V dropped 1 base and J dropped 5 bases, with 9 bases sitting between them. This CDR3 spans 15 amino acids. Looked up from germline, CDR1 is SGHTA and CDR2 is FQGNSA. In DNA form, the CDR3 reads TGTGCCAGCAGCTTAGGATCCAGGGATAATTCACCCCTCCACTGT. Its protein is CASSLGSRDNSPLHC.

This clonotype was picked up many times. This chain links TRBV7-6 with TRBJ2-7; 8 nucleotides agree with TRBD2. The J segment lost 2 bases and the V segment lost 7 bases, leaving 13 bases of the junction unmatched. This CDR3 has 16 amino acids. Germline V CDR1 and CDR2: SGHVS, FNYEAQ. This chain's CDR3 is CASTPPGGGGPYEQYF. CDR3 DNA: TGTGCCAGCACCCCTCCCGGGGGCGGGGGGCCCTACGAGCAGTACTTC.

The CDR3 nucleotides are TGCGCCAGCAGCTCGACAGTCTCCTACGAGCAGTACTTC. Encoded protein: CASSSTVSYEQYF. The gene calls are TRBV5-1 and TRBJ2-7; tentative D call: TRBD1 (5 bases). Trimming stripped 3 bases from V and 0 bases from J, with 7 bases between. CDR1 and CDR2 (germline): SGHRS, YFSETQ. CDR3 length: 13 residues.

V usage is TRBV2 and J usage is TRBJ2-7; D remains unclear. This CDR3 is built from 15 residues. Germline CDR1 is SNHLY and CDR2 is FYNNEI. The V gene lost 3 bases and the J gene lost 0 bases, with 12 bases spanning the gap. The CDR3 region is CASSEGPLSSYEQYF. CDR3 sequence (DNA): TGTGCCAGCAGTGAGGGCCCTCTAAGCTCCTACGAGCAGTACTTC.

The table lists this clonotype with many counts. The V and J genes are TRBV7-3 and TRBJ2-1; 7 bases match TRBD1. CDR1 is SGHTA, CDR2 FQGTGA, per germline. CDR3 length: 14 amino acids. V lost 0 bases to trimming and J lost 7 bases; unmatched junction nucleotides: 3. The CDR3 protein is CASSLTLQGNEQFF. CDR3 DNA: TGTGCCAGCAGCTTAACGTTACAGGGGAATGAGCAGTTCTTC.